These 2 T cell receptor beta chains were all obtained from the same sample, sequenced in a study of T cell changes during pregnancy in multiple sclerosis (dated 2019 in TCRdb). The library was built by means of the immunoSEQ multiplex PCR assay. TCRdb provides this immuneACCESS table in a form limited to in-frame rearrangements. Some clones are lacking; in checked studies, under half of them reflect an unresolved V gene, and why the rest are absent is not known. Recorded for this sample are some 96,000 clones; roughly 90% of them occurred a single time. Together, the top ten hold 1.9% of the sample. The source was peripheral blood, collected after pregnancy. Source of these receptors: a female donor with multiple sclerosis, enrolled in a pregnancy study.

This chain joins TRBV19 and TRBJ2-1; 10 bases are a match to TRBD2. Germline V lookup: CDR1 LNHDA, CDR2 SQIVND (reference sequence). The junction had 10 bases not matched to a gene; V was cut back by 4 bases and J by 4 bases. The CDR3 spans 17 residues. CDR3 sequence (DNA): TGTGCCAGTAGTACCCTAGCGGGGGACAGAATTTACAATGAGCAGTTCTTC. Protein product: CASSTLAGDRIYNEQFF.

The genes are TRBV19 and TRBJ1-2, with D perhaps matching TRBD1 (5 bases). V was shortened by 5 bases and J by 4 bases, with 17 bases between the two germline ends. This CDR3 comprises 15 residues. The germline V gene has CDR1 LNHDA and CDR2 SQIVND (reference sequence). CDR3 loop: CASSSQGSVTYGYTF. CDR3 in DNA: TGTGCCAGTAGTTCTCAGGGTTCGGTCACCTATGGCTACACCTTC.